These 22 T cell receptor beta chains were sequenced from one sample in a study of CD8+CD57+ T cells in acquired aplastic anemia. Patients chosen for sequencing had CD8+CD57+ cells that had expanded, as shown by flow cytometry. Template material for TCR beta VDJ and CDR3 profiling consisted of genomic DNA. TCRdb processed the reads anew with MiXCR; each CDR3 protein has one entry. In the table there are around 170,000 distinct CDR3 sequences, roughly 50% of which are singletons. Sequenced sample: sorted CD4+, CD8+, or CD8+CD57+ T cells (not recorded which) from PBMCs. The receptors were sampled from a human donor with aplastic anemia.

The sample holds many counts of this clonotype. The chain employs TRBV9 and TRBJ1-6; maybe TRBD1 (6 bases). Germline values: CDR1 SGDLS, CDR2 YYNGEE. This CDR3 spans 15 amino acids. Deletions cut 0 bases from V and 7 bases from J, with 11 bases between. Here the CDR3 reads CASSVEIGGNSPLHF. In nucleotides, the CDR3 is TGTGCCAGCAGCGTAGAGATAGGGGGGAATTCACCCCTCCACTTT.

With regard to this clonotype: A read error may be the cause here, since a much bigger clone is one base away. The chain links TRBV10-3 to TRBJ1-5; no definite D call. The germline gives CDR1 ENHRY, CDR2 SYGVKD. CDR3 length equals 14 residues. V lost 3 bases, J lost 0 bases, and 6 bases lay in between. The CDR3 loop reads CAISEQYSNQPQHF. In DNA form, the CDR3 reads TGTGCCATCAGTGAACAGTATAGCAATCAGCCCCAGCATTTT.

The V and J genes are TRBV25-1 and TRBJ1-4, with 10 bases aligning to TRBD1. Germline V gene sequence: CDR1 MGHDK, CDR2 SYGVNS. The trim removed 5 bases at V and 6 bases at J, leaving 6 bases unmatched. The CDR3 is made up of 15 amino acids. The CDR3 DNA is TGTGCCAGCAGTACGGGACAGGGGAGTGATGAAAAACTGTTTTTT. Translating it yields CASSTGQGSDEKLFF.

The J gene is TRBJ1-2, the V gene TRBV2, with D unclear. The V end was cut by 6 bases, the J end by 4 bases, with 6 bases between. Germline V gene sequence: CDR1 SNHLY, CDR2 FYNNEI. This CDR3 contains 11 residues. The CDR3: CASRVSYGYTF. Here the CDR3 DNA reads TGTGCCAGCAGGGTGAGCTATGGCTACACCTTC.

This clonotype was counted only a few times. This may stem from a read error, because a much larger clone lies one nucleotide away. This chain joins TRBV7-2 and TRBJ2-7, with D possibly TRBD2 on 6 matching bases. CDR1 SGHTA and CDR2 FQGNSA come from the germline V gene. This CDR3 has 14 residues. CDR3 nucleotide sequence: TGTGCCGGCAGCTTAGGATTGACTAGCTACGAGCAGTACTTC. Residues: CAGSLGLTSYEQYF.

The chain has TRBV7-2 and TRBJ2-5; perhaps D is TRBD1 or TRBD2 (7 bases each). CDR1 is SGHTA, CDR2 FQGNSA, per germline. The CDR3 totals 14 residues. Trimming stripped 5 bases from V and 4 bases from J, with 14 bases between. CDR3 DNA: TGTGCCAGCAGCGCAGGGGGGGCTGGAGAGACCCAGTACTTC. As protein: CASSAGGAGETQYF.

This clonotype has only one observation. The chain has TRBV2 and TRBJ2-7, with D perhaps matching TRBD1 (6 bases). Trimming left V 5 bases short and J 7 bases short, with 12 bases between. This CDR3 has 12 residues. CDR1 and CDR2 from the germline V gene are SNHLY and FYNNEI. The CDR3 bases are TGTGCCAGCAGTTACACAGGGTGGGAGCAGTACTTC. This translates into CASSYTGWEQYF.

This chain links TRBV19 with TRBJ2-1; perhaps TRBD1 as D (5 bases). Germline V gives CDR1 LNHDA, CDR2 SQIVND (reference sequence). With 6 bases removed from V and 3 bases from J, the gap between germline ends came to 12 bases. The CDR3 is 14 amino acids. Written as DNA, the CDR3 is TGTGCCAGTAGGGTGCAGGGCGGCTACAATGAGCAGTTCTTC. This encodes CASRVQGGYNEQFF.

The genes are TRBV29-1 and TRBJ2-1; TRBD2 matches at 10 bases. V dropped 8 bases and J dropped 0; count of bases not matched to a gene: 7. Looked up from germline, CDR1 is SQVTM and CDR2 is ANQGSEA. The CDR3 length is 15 residues. CDR3 residues: CSFSGGKSSYNEQFF. Here the CDR3 DNA reads TGCAGCTTTAGCGGGGGGAAGAGCTCCTACAATGAGCAGTTCTTC.

The chain joins TRBV11-2 to TRBJ2-1, with D possibly called TRBD1 or TRBD2 (6 bases each). Germline V gene sequence: CDR1 SGHAT, CDR2 FQNNGV. V was shortened by 3 bases and J by 6 bases, with 12 bases between the two germline ends. This CDR3 comprises 14 residues. The CDR3 sequence is CASSFVWGANEQFF. The CDR3 nucleotides read TGTGCCAGCAGCTTTGTATGGGGGGCCAATGAGCAGTTCTTC.

The chain joins TRBV19 to TRBJ2-3; 8 bases fit TRBD2. From germline, CDR1 is LNHDA and CDR2 SQIVND (reference sequence). The V segment lost 5 bases and the J segment 5 bases; nucleotides outside the gene matches: 3. There are 13 residues in the CDR3. CDR3 DNA: TGTGCCAGTAGTTCGGGGGGGCGAGATACGCAGTATTTT. Translation gives CASSSGGRDTQYF.

The chain recombines TRBV20-1 with TRBJ2-1, with 7 nucleotides matching TRBD2. There are 14 residues in the CDR3. Germline V lookup: CDR1 DFQATT, CDR2 SNEGSKA (reference sequence). V dropped 0 bases and J dropped 1; count of bases not matched to a gene: 0. CDR3 in amino acids: CSAREAGSYNEQFF. CDR3 coding DNA: TGCAGTGCTAGAGAAGCGGGGTCCTACAATGAGCAGTTCTTC.

This clonotype appeared many times. V is TRBV20-1 and J is TRBJ2-5; possibly TRBD2 for D (6 bases). Per germline, CDR1 DFQATT and CDR2 SNEGSKA (reference sequence). V gave up 2 bases and J gave up 1 base, with 14 bases separating them. The CDR3 spans 15 residues. DNA for the CDR3: TGCAGTGCTAGATCCCTAGCGAGAACCCAAGAGACCCAGTACTTC. This translates into CSARSLARTQETQYF.

The rearrangement links TRBV19 to TRBJ1-2, with 9 bases that match TRBD1. Losses at the gene ends were 7 bases for V and 7 bases for J; bases not matched to a gene: 7. CDR3 length: 13 amino acids. Germline CDR1 LNHDA, CDR2 SQIVND (reference sequence). CDR3 DNA sequence: TGTGCCAGTAAGGGGCGGGACAGGGCTGGCTACACCTTC. This gives the protein CASKGRDRAGYTF.

The chain is built from TRBV12-3 or TRBV12-4 and TRBJ2-7; D gene ambiguous. The V end lost 2 bases, the J end lost 0 bases, and 8 bases lay between the germline ends. This CDR3 is 14 amino acids long. In DNA form, the CDR3 reads TGTGCCAGCAGTTTATTGCCCCACTCCTACGAGCAGTACTTC. Its translation is CASSLLPHSYEQYF.

With respect to this clonotype: Just one base apart from a much larger clone, this may be a read error. The V and J genes are TRBV12-3 or TRBV12-4 and TRBJ1-1; 8 nucleotides line up with TRBD1. The CDR3 runs to 13 residues. CDR3 sequence: CASRRQGNTGAFF. CDR3 coding DNA: TGTGCCAGCAGACGACAGGGGAACACTGGAGCTTTCTTT.

This clonotype appeared a few times. An end of the junction differs from the germline gene, which may be a read error. The chain recombines TRBV2 with TRBJ2-7, with D unclear. CDR1 is SNHLY, CDR2 FYNNEI, per germline. The CDR3 runs to 11 residues. CDR3 sequence reads: CASSGVYERYF. CDR3 DNA sequence: TGTGCCAGCAGTGGTGTTTACGAGCGGTACTTC.

The V call is TRBV19, the J call TRBJ2-7, with a tentative D call TRBD2 (6 bases). V was pared by 6 bases and J by 3 bases, with 18 bases between. The CDR3 is 15 residues long. Germline CDR1 is LNHDA and CDR2 is SQIVND (reference sequence). This chain's CDR3 is CASRPITGENYEQYF. The CDR3 DNA reads TGTGCCAGTAGACCCATCACGGGGGAGAACTACGAGCAGTACTTC.

J is TRBJ2-6 and V is TRBV2, with no clear D. V lost 6 bases to trimming and J lost 0 bases, with 9 bases between them. Germline V CDR1 and CDR2: SNHLY, FYNNEI. This CDR3 region has 15 residues. CDR3 DNA sequence: TGTGCCAGCAGGCGACAAAGCTCTGGGGCCAACGTCCTGACTTTC. Amino acid sequence: CASRRQSSGANVLTF.

CDR3 region: CSVTGATGEKLFF. Written as DNA, the CDR3 is TGCAGTGTTACAGGGGCCACGGGGGAAAAACTGTTTTTT. The rearrangement uses TRBV20-1 and TRBJ1-4; 7 bases align to TRBD1. Germline V gene lookup returns CDR1 DFQATT and CDR2 SNEGSKA (reference sequence). Losses at the gene ends were 7 bases for V and 8 bases for J; bases not matched to a gene: 10. The CDR3 consists of 13 residues.

This clonotype occurred a few times. In DNA form, the CDR3 reads TGTGCCAGCCGGGGCGGACAGTCGGATCAGCCCCAGCATTTT. Translated: CASRGGQSDQPQHF. The chain couples TRBV2 to TRBJ1-5, with D perhaps matching TRBD1 (6 bases). Trimming took off 8 bases at V and 5 bases at J, with 16 bases between the two ends. CDR1 and CDR2 from the germline V gene are SNHLY and FYNNEI. CDR3 size: 14 residues. Together with reference TRBV2 and TRBJ1-5, the CDR3 gives the full variable domain: EPEVTQTPSHQVTQMGQEVILRCVPISNHLYFYWYRQILGQKVEFLVSFYNNEISEKSEIFDDQFSVERPDGSNFTLKIRSTKLEDSAMYFCASRGGQSDQPQHFGDGTRLSIL.

This clonotype appeared many times. The V call is TRBV29-1, the J call TRBJ2-1, with D tentatively TRBD2 (6 bases). Germline V gene sequence: CDR1 SQVTM, CDR2 ANQGSEA. V lost 3 bases and J 0 bases, leaving 12 bases between the germline ends. This CDR3 is built from 15 residues. The CDR3 region is CSVEGRESSYNEQFF. The DNA for the CDR3 is TGCAGCGTTGAGGGCCGGGAGAGCTCCTACAATGAGCAGTTCTTC.